This T cell receptor (beta chain) appears in the sequencing data of a study of early T cells in non-severe SARS-CoV-2 infection. Individually, cDNA molecules had unique molecular identifiers attached to them. TCRdb reprocessed the 5' RACE reads via MiXCR and lists one record per CDR3 protein. The table includes approximately 75,000 distinct CDR3 sequences, approximately 14% detected once. V trimming: 5 bases; J trimming: 4 bases; junction bases outside the gene matches: 8. Germline V gene sequence: CDR1 MDHEN, CDR2 SYDVKM. This CDR3 has 16 residues. This clonotype was seen more than once but under ten times.

This sequence originates from an adult who was a healthcare worker with PCR-confirmed SARS-CoV-2 infection or an uninfected control (not recorded which). The V gene is TRBV28, the J gene TRBJ2-6, with 7 bases lining up with TRBD1. Sample: whole blood, taken at baseline. The CDR3 sequence: CASSPLTGDGANVLTF. The CDR3 DNA reads as TGTGCCAGCAGTCCCCTTACAGGGGACGGGGCCAACGTCCTGACTTTC.